The 30 T cell receptor beta chains in this list originate from one sample, sequenced in a study of monozygotic twins with inflammatory bowel disease. TCRdb re-called the 5' RACE reads; one entry per CDR3 protein, DNA not given. The repertoire table contains around 47,000 distinct CDR3 sequences. Sequenced input: blood. The receptor source for this set is a human donor with ulcerative colitis or Crohn's disease, or a healthy co-twin of an affected twin (not recorded which).

The rearrangement links TRBV4-3 to TRBJ2-6. Germline V lookup: CDR1 LGHNA, CDR2 YSLEER. The CDR3 runs to 18 residues. CDR3 amino acids: CASSQEPPQNSGANVLTF.

The chain joins TRBV6-5 to TRBJ2-5; TCRdb's D gene call, TRBD2, goes unchecked for lack of DNA. Germline V gene sequence: CDR1 MNHEY, CDR2 SVGAGI. There are 17 residues in the CDR3. The CDR3 sequence is CASSYDAGGLSSKTQYF.

CDR3: CASSQRDFPYEQYF. The J gene is TRBJ2-7, the V gene TRBV7-9; without DNA, the TCRdb call of TRBD2 cannot be checked. The CDR3 covers 14 residues. Germline V gene sequence: CDR1 SEHNR, CDR2 FQNEAQ (reference sequence).

The chain has TRBV12-3 or TRBV12-4 and TRBJ1-4. This CDR3 region has 13 residues. CDR3 in amino acids: CATCRDQSEKLFF.

This chain joins TRBV6-5 and TRBJ1-3; checking the TCRdb D call of TRBD1 is not possible without DNA. The CDR3 has 15 amino acids. Per germline, CDR1 MNHEY and CDR2 SVGAGI. CDR3 protein: CASSSAGGSGNTIYF.

The chain combines TRBV20-1 with TRBJ2-5; TCRdb's D call, TRBD1, is unchecked because there is no DNA. Germline CDR1 reads DFQATT; CDR2 reads SNEGSKA (reference sequence). This CDR3 has 15 amino acids. The chain's CDR3 is CSARLGGGQSETQYF.

The rearrangement uses TRBV28 and TRBJ2-3; TCRdb gives TRBD1 as the D gene, but with no DNA this cannot be confirmed. Germline V gene data show CDR1 as MDHEN and CDR2 as SYDVKM. The length of the CDR3 is 11 residues. CDR3 sequence: CASGSPNTQYF. Filled out from reference TRBV28 and TRBJ2-3, the complete variable domain reads DVKVTQSSRYLVKRTGEKVFLECVQDMDHENMFWYRQDPGLGLRLIYFSYDVKMKEKGDIPEGYSVSREKKERFSLILESASTNQTSMYLCASGSPNTQYFGPGTRLTVL.

This chain uses TRBV5-1 with TRBJ2-2; TCRdb lists TRBD1, though no DNA is available to test this call. In germline, CDR1 is SGHRS, CDR2 YFSETQ. The CDR3 runs to 14 residues. The CDR3 here is CASSRGSYTGELFF.

This rearrangement joins TRBV25-1 to TRBJ1-1; TCRdb selects TRBD1, and the lack of DNA leaves this call unchecked. Germline-derived CDR1 and CDR2 are MGHDK and SYGVNS. The CDR3 is 16 amino acids. The CDR3 reads CASSPTLGTANTEAFF.

This chain joins TRBV28 and TRBJ2-2; TCRdb's D call of TRBD2 is untestable without DNA. The CDR3 spans 13 residues. Germline CDR1 reads MDHEN; CDR2 reads SYDVKM. Here the CDR3 reads CASSGLVAGELFF.

The rearrangement joins TRBV7-2 to TRBJ2-5; TCRdb proposes TRBD1, but this gene call is untestable without DNA. The CDR3 contains 13 residues. Looked up from germline, CDR1 is SGHTA and CDR2 is FQGNSA. CDR3 in amino acids: CASSLTVQETQYF.

The V call is TRBV29-1, the J call TRBJ2-3; the TRBD2 assignment by TCRdb is unverifiable without DNA. Germline CDR1 and CDR2: SQVTM and ANQGSEA. CDR3 length: 14 amino acids. This chain's CDR3 is CSVHNAGGPDTQYF.

V usage is TRBV5-5 and J usage is TRBJ1-2. Germline CDR1 is SGHKS and CDR2 is YYEKEE (reference sequence). This CDR3 has 14 amino acids. The CDR3: CASSLGQRSYGYTF.

CDR3: CASSERETQYF. The chain uses TRBV4-2 and TRBJ2-5. The germline gives CDR1 LGHNA, CDR2 YNFKEQ. The CDR3 sequence is 11 residues long.

The chain carries TRBV5-6 and TRBJ1-1. The length of the CDR3 is 14 residues. CDR1 SGHDT and CDR2 YYEEEE come from the germline V gene. CDR3 region: CASSLYRRDTEAFF. The full variable domain, its missing parts supplied by reference TRBV5-6 and TRBJ1-1, is DAGVTQSPTHLIKTRGQQVTLRCSPKSGHDTVSWYQQALGQGPQFIFQYYEEEERQRGNFPDRFSGHQFPNYSSELNVNALLLGDSALYLCASSLYRRDTEAFFGQGTRLTVV.

The V and J genes are TRBV19 and TRBJ2-3; TCRdb gives TRBD1 as the D gene, but with no DNA this cannot be confirmed. The CDR3 covers 15 residues. The V gene's germline CDR1 is LNHDA and CDR2 SQIVND (reference sequence). CDR3 sequence reads: CASSPGTTGRDTQYF.

The chain uses TRBV6-4 and TRBJ1-2. The CDR3 is 16 amino acids. The germline CDR1 and CDR2 sequences are MRHNA and SNTAGT. The CDR3 region is CASSDSMARADYGYTF.

The chain employs TRBV5-1 and TRBJ1-1. CDR1 is SGHRS, CDR2 YFSETQ, per germline. The length of the CDR3 is 14 residues. The CDR3: CASSPPDRNTEAFF.

The chain couples TRBV7-6 to TRBJ2-2. Germline CDR1 is SGHVS and CDR2 is FNYEAQ. The CDR3 loop spans 15 amino acids. CDR3 region: CASSLALSGTGELFF.

This chain connects TRBV5-1 to TRBJ2-2; no DNA is available, so the TRBD1 call from TCRdb remains unchecked. This CDR3 has 15 residues. Germline assignment: CDR1 SGHRS and CDR2 YFSETQ. The CDR3 spells CASSSGTVTTGELFF.

The V and J genes are TRBV5-1 and TRBJ2-1; with no DNA, the TCRdb D assignment of TRBD1 cannot be verified. The length of the CDR3 is 15 residues. Germline V gene data show CDR1 as SGHRS and CDR2 as YFSETQ. CDR3 sequence reads: CASSSGVVRYNEQFF. Combining the CDR3 with reference TRBV5-1 and TRBJ2-1 gives the whole variable domain KAGVTQTPRYLIKTRGQQVTLSCSPISGHRSVSWYQQTPGQGLQFLFEYFSETQRNKGNFPGRFSGRQFSNSRSEMNVSTLELGDSALYLCASSSGVVRYNEQFFGPGTRLTVL.

This rearrangement joins TRBV5-1 to TRBJ2-1. This CDR3 has 13 amino acids. Per the germline V gene, CDR1 is SGHRS and CDR2 is YFSETQ. CDR3 residues: CASSLTNYNEQFF.

The chain combines TRBV12-3 or TRBV12-4 with TRBJ2-5. The CDR3 totals 14 residues. The CDR3 sequence is CASSSPEKQETQYF.

This chain links TRBV12-3 or TRBV12-4 with TRBJ2-3; lacking DNA, the TRBD1 call made by TCRdb goes unchecked. The CDR3 covers 15 residues. The CDR3 protein is CASSLGTGWTDTQYF.

The V and J genes are TRBV7-2 and TRBJ2-3; TCRdb indicates TRBD1, and absent DNA this call remains unverified. This CDR3 is built from 15 residues. Per the germline V gene, CDR1 is SGHTA and CDR2 is FQGNSA. The CDR3 protein is CASSFGGGGTDTQYF.

The chain's CDR3 is CASSIAWVSEAFF. The chain is built from TRBV12-3 or TRBV12-4 and TRBJ1-1. The CDR3 has 13 amino acids.

The chain joins TRBV7-9 to TRBJ1-5; TCRdb names TRBD1, which stays unverified in the absence of DNA. The CDR3 sequence is 17 residues long. Germline V gene lookup returns CDR1 SEHNR and CDR2 FQNEAQ (reference sequence). The CDR3 spells CASSLKGPDNVNQPQHF.

The rearrangement joins TRBV11-2 to TRBJ1-2. CDR1 and CDR2 from the germline V gene are SGHAT and FQNNGV. This CDR3 has 17 amino acids. The CDR3 loop is CASRTYTGTQRNYGYTF.

The chain carries TRBV20-1 and TRBJ2-2; there is no DNA to check the TCRdb D call of TRBD2. The CDR3 is 14 amino acids. Looked up from germline, CDR1 is DFQATT and CDR2 is SNEGSKA (reference sequence). CDR3 amino acids: CSASLQGGSGELFF.

This sequence joins TRBV20-1 and TRBJ2-5; checking the TCRdb D call of TRBD1 is not possible without DNA. The CDR3 is 13 residues long. The V gene's germline CDR1 is DFQATT and CDR2 SNEGSKA (reference sequence). The CDR3 spells CSARRGARETQYF.